Below, one T cell receptor (beta chain) is given with its context. Its antigen is as yet unknown. These data are taken from a study of response to subunit inactivated influenza vaccine. Study conclusions and caveats: Authors suggested each seasonal influenza vaccination recruits few new T cells.

J gave up 3 bases and V 1 base, and 12 bases lay outside the gene matches. This CDR3 comprises 16 residues. Germline V gene sequence: CDR1 SQVTM, CDR2 ANQGSEA. TCRdb re-analysed the RT-PCR reads in MiXCR, keeping a single row per CDR3 protein. The top ten clones hold 7.5% to 8% of a sample with about 700,000 distinct CDR3 sequences, around 15% of them seen once. This TCR was sampled from a man between 45 and 60 years old who received an inactivated influenza vaccine. The source material was PBMCs from blood, sampled roughly 2 weeks before vaccination. The J gene is TRBJ2-7, the V gene TRBV29-1, with TRBD1 matching over 7 bases. CDR3 DNA sequence: TGCAGCGTTGAAGGGGATCCTCAGGGGGAATTCTACGAGCAGTACTTC. This sequence encodes CSVEGDPQGEFYEQYF.